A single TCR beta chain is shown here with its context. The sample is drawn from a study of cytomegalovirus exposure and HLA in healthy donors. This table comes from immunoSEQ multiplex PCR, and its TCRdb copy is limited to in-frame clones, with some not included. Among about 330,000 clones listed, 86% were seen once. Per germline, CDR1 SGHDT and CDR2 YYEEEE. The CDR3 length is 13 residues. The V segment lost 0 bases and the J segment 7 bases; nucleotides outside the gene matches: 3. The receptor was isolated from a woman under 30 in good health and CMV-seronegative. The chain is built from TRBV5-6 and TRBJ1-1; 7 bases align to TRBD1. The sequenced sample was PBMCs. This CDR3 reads CASSLGQGGEAFF. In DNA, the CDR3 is TGTGCCAGCAGCTTGGGACAGGGAGGTGAAGCTTTCTTT.